The 30 T cell receptor beta chains below all came from one sample that was sequenced in a study of T cell clonality in common variable immunodeficiency. Overall study findings and caveats: Common variable immunodeficiency TCR beta sequences reportedly had fewer deletions and N-nucleotide insertions.

Produced via immunoSEQ multiplex PCR; TCRdb's table is partial and in-frame only. The sample shows about 28,000 clones, no singletons; the ten largest hold around 3.1%. These TCRs are of unknown antigen specificity. Sequenced: peripheral blood mononuclear cells. The source of these receptors is a human donor with common variable immunodeficiency.

As to this clone: Read data end 3 residues before the CDR3 end; the end is taken from the germline J gene. The chain carries TRBV7-6 and TRBJ2-5, with 8 bases that match TRBD2. The CDR3 loop spans 17 amino acids. V was clipped by 4 bases and J by 0 bases; unmatched bases: 10. The germline V gene encodes CDR1 SGHVS and CDR2 FNYEAQ. This CDR3 is CASSSSRGGGYQETQYF. CDR3 DNA, as far as it was read: TGTGCCAGCAGCTCCAGCCGTGGCGGGGGGTACCAAGAGACC.

With regard to this clone: The read terminates 3 residues before the CDR3 end, so the remaining end is supplied by the germline J gene. The chain uses TRBV18 and TRBJ2-7, with 9 bases matching TRBD2. V lost 6 bases, J lost 0 bases, and 6 bases stayed unmatched. This CDR3 is 15 amino acids long. Germline-derived CDR1 and CDR2 are KGHSH and LQKENI. CDR3 DNA (partial): TGTGCCAGCTCCCTTAGCGGGGGAAGCTCCTACGAG. Translated, it gives CASSLSGGSSYE. The full CDR3 protein reads CASSLSGGSSYEQYF.

This clone has at least ten counts. Read coverage stops 3 residues before the CDR3 terminus; the germline J gene supplies the remainder. The rearrangement joins TRBV20-1 to TRBJ1-2; 8 bases map to TRBD1. J was trimmed by 7 bases and V by 6 bases; bases with no gene match: 10. Per germline, CDR1 DFQATT and CDR2 SNEGSKA (reference sequence). This CDR3 spans 13 amino acids. The covered CDR3 bases are TGCAGTGCCCATATCCAGGGGGCTGGTGGC. Translating gives CSAHIQGAGG. The entire CDR3 reads CSAHIQGAGGYTF.

This clone is termed medium-sized (0.01 to 0.1%). The sequenced fragment ends 3 residues before the CDR3 boundary, so the rest is inferred from the germline J gene. The rearrangement links TRBV6-1 to TRBJ1-5, with D possibly TRBD1 on 6 matching bases. The CDR3 extends over 17 amino acids. Germline loops: CDR1 MNHNS, CDR2 SASEGT. Deletions cut 2 bases from V and 0 bases from J, with 14 bases between. The covered CDR3 bases are TGTGCCAGCAGTGAATGGGGGACACTCCTTAGCAATCAGCCC. Its translation: CASSEWGTLLSNQP. In full, the CDR3 is CASSEWGTLLSNQPQHF.

The CDR3 sequence is CASSEPYRQYGYTF. The sequenced part of the CDR3 DNA is TGTGCCAGCAGTGAACCCTACAGGCAGTATGGC. The rearrangement joins TRBV6-1 to TRBJ1-2; the D gene is possibly TRBD1 (5 bases). The read terminates 3 residues ahead of where the CDR3 ends, so the germline J gene completes it. V lost 2 bases and J lost 5, with 12 bases in between. The CDR3 consists of 14 residues. The V gene's germline CDR1 is MNHNS and CDR2 SASEGT.

Of note for this clone: The read ends 3 residues shy of where the CDR3 ends; the end is completed using the germline J gene. This chain links TRBV18 with TRBJ1-3; D is undetermined. Looked up from germline, CDR1 is KGHSH and CDR2 is LQKENI. V lost 6 bases to trimming and J lost 4 bases, with 19 bases between them. CDR3 length: 16 amino acids. CDR3 loop: CASSPTSHRGGNTIYF. CDR3 bases read: TGTGCCAGCTCCCCCACCAGCCATAGAGGGGGAAACACC.

A note on this clone: The CDR3 extends 3 residues past the end of the read, so its final part is completed from the germline J gene. This chain links TRBV6-2 or TRBV6-3 with TRBJ1-5; 9 bases line up with TRBD1. This CDR3 comprises 15 residues. Germline V gene data show CDR1 as MNHEY and CDR2 as SVGEGT. V lost 2 bases and J lost 4; bases outside the gene matches: 3. The sequenced part of the CDR3 DNA is TGTGCCAGCAGTTACGGGGGACAGGGAAATCAGCCC. Residues: CASSYGGQGNQP. The CDR3 as a whole reads CASSYGGQGNQPQHF.

This clone is termed medium-sized. The observed sequence ends 3 residues before the CDR3 terminus, with the missing tail filled in from the germline J gene. The chain recombines TRBV20-1 with TRBJ2-3, with TRBD2 matching 11 bases. This CDR3 is built from 16 residues. Losses at the gene ends were 6 bases for V and 0 bases for J; bases not matched to a gene: 8. Germline values: CDR1 DFQATT, CDR2 SNEGSKA (reference sequence). Incomplete CDR3 DNA: TGCAGTGCCACATCCGGGACTAGCGGAAGCACAGATACG. Amino acid sequence: CSATSGTSGSTDT. The entire CDR3 protein reads CSATSGTSGSTDTQYF.

Comments on this clone: The CDR3 extends 3 residues past the end of the read, so its final part is completed from the germline J gene. The chain joins TRBV7-9 to TRBJ2-7; TRBD1 matches 7 bases. V lost 3 bases, J lost 4 bases, and 9 bases stayed unmatched. CDR3 size: 15 residues. CDR1 SEHNR and CDR2 FQNEAQ come from the germline V gene (reference sequence). The CDR3 loop reads CASSFEQGSVYEQYF. The part of the CDR3 DNA that was read is TGTGCCAGCAGCTTCGAACAGGGGTCGGTTTACGAG. Full variable domain (missing parts from reference TRBV7-9 and TRBJ2-7): DTGVSQNPRHKITKRGQNVTFRCDPISEHNRLYWYRQTLGQGPEFLTYFQNEAQLEKSRLLSDRFSAERPKGSFSTLEIQRTEQGDSAMYLCASSFEQGSVYEQYFGPGTRLTVT.

This clone was counted at least ten times. The read ends 3 residues before the CDR3 terminus; that terminus is restored from the germline J gene. The chain couples TRBV7-4 to TRBJ1-5, with D perhaps TRBD1 (6 bases). The CDR3 has 12 residues. Germline CDR1 is SGHVT and CDR2 is SQSDAQ. CDR3 DNA, as far as it was read: TGTGCCAGCAGTGATAAGGGGGAACCC. It is translated as CASSDKGEP. The full CDR3 protein reads CASSDKGEPQHF.

In the case of this clone: The read is 3 residues too short to cover the CDR3 end, so that end is filled in from the germline J gene. The chain carries TRBV30 and TRBJ2-2; the D gene is possibly TRBD1 (6 bases). CDR1 is GTSNPN and CDR2 is SVGIG in the germline V gene (reference sequence). The ends were cut back, 0 bases at V and 4 bases at J, with 6 bases in the middle. The length of the CDR3 is 13 residues. The CDR3 loop is CAWSVGGTGELFF. The sequenced CDR3 bases are TGTGCCTGGAGTGTAGGGGGCACCGGGGAG.

This clone showed up many times. The read ends 3 residues before the CDR3 terminus; that terminus is restored from the germline J gene. This chain joins TRBV20-1 and TRBJ2-7; no clear D. The CDR3 has 12 amino acids. Trimming took 6 bases from V and 4 from J, leaving 13 bases between them. The germline gives CDR1 DFQATT, CDR2 SNEGSKA (reference sequence). Incomplete CDR3 DNA: TGCAGTGCCACTCGTACTGTTTACGAG. Amino acids: CSATRTVYE. The CDR3, in full, reads CSATRTVYEQYF.

This clone came up many times. Sequencing ends 3 residues short of the CDR3 end; the germline J gene provides the rest. The V and J genes are TRBV7-3 and TRBJ1-1; TRBD1 agrees at 9 bases. Germline V gene sequence: CDR1 SGHTA, CDR2 FQGTGA. CDR3 length: 14 amino acids. The V and J ends lost 5 bases and 5 bases, in that order; junction bases with no gene match: 6. The part of the CDR3 DNA that was read is TGTGCCAGCAGCCGAGACAGGGGGGGAACTGAA. Its protein is CASSRDRGGTE. The CDR3 in its entirety is CASSRDRGGTEAFF. The full variable domain, completed using reference TRBV7-3 and TRBJ1-1, is GAGVSQTPSNKVTEKGKYVELRCDPISGHTALYWYRQSLGQGPEFLIYFQGTGAADDSGLPNDRFFAVRPEGSVSTLKIQRTERGDSAVYLCASSRDRGGTEAFFGQGTRLTVV.

This clone has more than one count but fewer than ten. The read gets to within 3 residues of the CDR3 end, and the germline J gene fills in the rest. The chain uses TRBV5-1 and TRBJ2-7, with 9 bases aligning to TRBD1. The length of the CDR3 is 15 residues. CDR1 is SGHRS and CDR2 is YFSETQ in the germline V gene. Losses at the gene ends were 4 bases for V and 2 bases for J; bases not matched to a gene: 7. The CDR3 protein is CASSGGQGWAYEQYF. CDR3 DNA, as far as it was read: TGCGCCAGCAGCGGTGGACAGGGGTGGGCCTACGAG.

Comment on this clone: The DNA ends 3 residues before the CDR3 does, and the rest of the CDR3 is filled in from the germline J gene. V and J are TRBV30 and TRBJ1-2; 7 bases are a match to TRBD1. Germline assignment: CDR1 GTSNPN and CDR2 SVGIG (reference sequence). Unmatched junction bases numbered 16, after V lost 2 bases and J lost 4 bases. The CDR3 covers 17 residues. The CDR3 sequence is CAWSLTSLYRGGYGYTF. The DNA read from the CDR3 is TGTGCCTGGAGTCTAACTTCCCTCTACAGGGGAGGCTATGGC.

This clone was counted at least ten times. The covered CDR3 bases are TGTGCCAGCTCACCGACAGGGGGGCTAGCGGGGAGCTCCACCGAG. This gives the protein CASSPTGGLAGSSTE. The whole CDR3 reads CASSPTGGLAGSSTEQYF. V gene TRBV18 combines with J gene TRBJ2-7; D may be TRBD1 or TRBD2 (9 bases each). The read terminates 3 residues ahead of where the CDR3 ends, so the germline J gene completes it. The CDR3 contains 18 residues. V was trimmed by 3 bases and J by 6 bases, leaving 27 bases between them. Germline CDR1 and CDR2: KGHSH and LQKENI. The variable domain in full, completed from reference TRBV18 and TRBJ2-7, reads NAGVMQNPRHLVRRRGQEARLRCSPMKGHSHVYWYRQLPEEGLKFMVYLQKENIIDESGMPKERFSAEFPKEGPSILRIQQVVRGDSAAYFCASSPTGGLAGSSTEQYFGPGTRLTVT.

Of note for this clone: The CDR3 end lies 3 residues beyond the end of the read and is filled in from the germline J gene. This rearrangement joins TRBV19 to TRBJ1-1; 9 nucleotides match TRBD1. The trim removed 2 bases at V and 6 bases at J, leaving 7 bases unmatched. CDR3 length: 15 amino acids. Germline CDR1 is LNHDA and CDR2 is SQIVND (reference sequence). The covered CDR3 bases are TGTGCCAGTAGTATACTACAGGGGGCTAATGCTGAA. Translating gives CASSILQGANAE. The whole CDR3 protein reads CASSILQGANAEAFF. The variable domain in full, completed from reference TRBV19 and TRBJ1-1, reads DGGITQSPKYLFRKEGQNVTLSCEQNLNHDAMYWYRQDPGQGLRLIYYSQIVNDFQKGDIAEGYSVSREKKESFPLTVTSAQKNPTAFYLCASSILQGANAEAFFGQGTRLTVV.

This clone has ten or more counts. The DNA ends 3 residues before the CDR3 does, and the rest of the CDR3 is filled in from the germline J gene. V is TRBV29-1 and J is TRBJ2-2, with 7 bases aligning to TRBD1. The ends lost 6 bases at V and 3 bases at J; junction bases unmatched: 4. CDR3 length: 13 residues. Germline assignment: CDR1 SQVTM and CDR2 ANQGSEA. Here the CDR3 reads CSVRTGHTGELFF. The CDR3 DNA, read in part, is TGCAGCGTGAGGACAGGCCACACCGGGGAG.

This clone occurred many times. The read ends 3 residues shy of where the CDR3 ends; the end is completed using the germline J gene. V is TRBV14 and J is TRBJ2-7; D may be TRBD1 (6 bases). The CDR3 extends over 13 amino acids. V lost 4 bases to trimming and J lost 6 bases, with 13 bases between them. CDR1 and CDR2 (germline): SGHDN, FVKESK. CDR3 amino acids: CASSLSRGSEQYF. The sequenced CDR3 bases are TGTGCCAGCAGCCTTTCGAGGGGGAGCGAG.

This clone was detected a few times. The CDR3 end falls 3 residues outside the read, so it is completed with the germline J gene. The chain is built from TRBV2 and TRBJ2-3; possible D gene TRBD1, 6 bases. The CDR3 has 15 amino acids. CDR1 and CDR2 from the germline V gene are SNHLY and FYNNEI. Between the trimmed V and J ends, which lost 6 bases and 1 base, there was a span of 14 bases. The sequenced CDR3 bases are TGTGCCAGCAGGGGGGCGTGGAATCGCACAGATACG. Its translation: CASRGAWNRTDT. Given in full, the CDR3 is CASRGAWNRTDTQYF.

The sequenced CDR3 bases are TGTGCCAGCAGCTTAATCGATCAGCCC. Protein product: CASSLIDQP. The CDR3 in full is CASSLIDQPQHF. J is TRBJ1-5 and V is TRBV7-9, with D hard to call. The observed sequence ends 3 residues before the CDR3 terminus, with the missing tail filled in from the germline J gene. CDR3 size: 12 residues. Trimming cost V 2 bases and J 5 bases, with 4 bases left between them. Germline V gene lookup returns CDR1 SEHNR and CDR2 FQNEAQ (reference sequence).

CDR3 DNA (partial): TGTGCCAGCAGTAAGGGGCAGGCCGGAGATACG. It yields the protein CASSKGQAGDT. The whole CDR3 reads CASSKGQAGDTQYF. The chain recombines TRBV7-9 with TRBJ2-3; D is perhaps TRBD1 (5 bases). The CDR3 end falls 3 residues outside the read, so it is completed with the germline J gene. V was clipped by 6 bases and J by 5 bases, with 15 bases between them. The CDR3 is 14 amino acids. CDR1 and CDR2 from the germline V gene are SEHNR and FQNEAQ (reference sequence).

This clone was detected many times. The part of the CDR3 DNA that was read is TGTGCCAGTAGTATTCAAGGACAGGGTGGCTACGAG. Amino acids: CASSIQGQGGYE. The complete CDR3 reads CASSIQGQGGYEQYF. V usage is TRBV19 and J usage is TRBJ2-7; 8 bases align to TRBD1. The read is 3 residues too short to cover the CDR3 end, so that end is filled in from the germline J gene. The CDR3 is 15 amino acids. The V and J ends lost 3 bases and 3 bases, in that order; junction bases with no gene match: 7. Germline V CDR1 and CDR2: LNHDA, SQIVND (reference sequence). Filled out from reference TRBV19 and TRBJ2-7, the complete variable domain reads DGGITQSPKYLFRKEGQNVTLSCEQNLNHDAMYWYRQDPGQGLRLIYYSQIVNDFQKGDIAEGYSVSREKKESFPLTVTSAQKNPTAFYLCASSIQGQGGYEQYFGPGTRLTVT.

About this clone itself: The read falls 3 residues short of the CDR3 end, and the missing part is taken from the germline J gene. This rearrangement joins TRBV6-2 or TRBV6-3 to TRBJ2-7; possible D gene TRBD2, 5 bases. This CDR3 spans 16 amino acids. Germline V gene lookup returns CDR1 MNHEY and CDR2 SVGEGT. V lost 4 bases and J lost 3, with 19 bases in between. The part of the CDR3 DNA that was read is TGTGCCAGCAGTTTTGTGCGCGGGCGCTCAGACTACGAG. Translating gives CASSFVRGRSDYE. The complete CDR3 reads CASSFVRGRSDYEQYF.

The sample holds a few counts of this clone. The CDR3 end is not reached by the read, which stops 3 residues before it; the germline J gene fills it in. The chain recombines TRBV7-9 with TRBJ1-5; possible D gene TRBD1, 5 bases. The germline V gene has CDR1 SEHNR and CDR2 FQNEAQ (reference sequence). Trimming stripped 3 bases from V and 1 base from J, with 7 bases between. CDR3 length equals 14 residues. The CDR3 sequence: CASSLTDSNQPQHF. The part of the CDR3 DNA that was read is TGTGCCAGCAGCTTGACAGACAGCAATCAGCCC.

This clone came up a few times. The read gets to within 3 residues of the CDR3 end, and the germline J gene fills in the rest. This sample includes further DNA sequences coding for the same CDR3. The genes are TRBV7-9 and TRBJ2-7; 8 nucleotides match TRBD1. Germline CDR1 and CDR2: SEHNR and FQNEAQ (reference sequence). CDR3 length equals 14 residues. Losses at the gene ends were 5 bases for V and 2 bases for J; bases not matched to a gene: 5. The sequenced CDR3 bases are TGTGCCAGCAGCGCCGACAGGGGCGCCTACGAG. Protein sequence: CASSADRGAYE. In full, the CDR3 reads CASSADRGAYEQYF. Supplemented by reference TRBV7-9 and TRBJ2-7, the full variable domain reads DTGVSQNPRHKITKRGQNVTFRCDPISEHNRLYWYRQTLGQGPEFLTYFQNEAQLEKSRLLSDRFSAERPKGSFSTLEIQRTEQGDSAMYLCASSADRGAYEQYFGPGTRLTVT.

This clone was found a few times. From the germline J gene comes the end of the CDR3, since the read stops 3 residues before it. This chain uses TRBV7-9 with TRBJ1-2; unclear D gene. The CDR3 extends over 12 amino acids. Germline V gene data show CDR1 as SEHNR and CDR2 as FQNEAQ (reference sequence). The CDR3 bases that were read are TGTGCCAGCAGCTTATCGGGTTTAGGC. It yields the protein CASSLSGLG. The CDR3 as a whole reads CASSLSGLGYTF.

This clone was observed many times. The CDR3 extends 3 residues past the end of the read, so its final part is completed from the germline J gene. The J gene is TRBJ2-4, the V gene TRBV19; a possible D gene is TRBD1 (5 bases). The CDR3 has 12 amino acids. The germline gives CDR1 LNHDA, CDR2 SQIVND (reference sequence). V lost 6 bases and J 7 bases, leaving 10 bases between the germline ends. The CDR3 bases that were read are TGTGCCAGTAGGCAGGGCGTTAACATT. It is translated as CASRQGVNI. The full CDR3 protein reads CASRQGVNIQYF.

The sequenced part of the CDR3 DNA is TGTGCCTGGAGTATCGGGTTGGCAGAGACC. Its translation is CAWSIGLAET. In full, the CDR3 reads CAWSIGLAETQYF. V usage is TRBV30 and J usage is TRBJ2-5; D call uncertain. The read gets to within 3 residues of the CDR3 end, and the germline J gene fills in the rest. Trimming shortened V by 2 bases and J by 4 bases, and 11 bases separated the two germline ends. The CDR3 runs to 13 residues. Germline CDR1 reads GTSNPN; CDR2 reads SVGIG (reference sequence).

Comment on this clone: The read ends 3 residues before the CDR3 terminus; that terminus is restored from the germline J gene. The J gene is TRBJ2-3, the V gene TRBV7-8; D gene ambiguous. The CDR3 totals 16 residues. Germline values: CDR1 SGHVS, CDR2 FQNEAQ. V was pared by 4 bases and J by 0 bases, with 14 bases between. The CDR3 sequence: CASSSLPATSTDTQYF. The part of the CDR3 DNA that was read is TGTGCCAGCAGCTCACTCCCGGCGACTAGCACAGATACG.